This T cell receptor (beta chain) was obtained from a study of CD8 T cells in Susac syndrome. Germline assignment: CDR1 DFQATT and CDR2 SNEGSKA (reference sequence). This CDR3 has 12 residues. Reverse transcription of 0.5 to 1 ug RNA was performed with random hexamers. With immunoSEQ multiplex PCR, TCR beta CDR3 was amplified across 54 Vbeta and 13 Jbeta. TCRdb reprocessed the immunoSEQ multiplex PCR reads with MiXCR, giving one entry per CDR3 protein. The sample carries approximately 220,000 distinct CDR3 sequences, approximately 90% recorded once. The clonotype originates from a human donor with multiple sclerosis. The chain couples TRBV20-1 to TRBJ2-4; 11 nucleotides agree with TRBD1. Source material: CD8+ T cells from PBMCs. Here the CDR3 reads CSGGQGANIQYF. CDR3 coding DNA: TGCAGCGGAGGACAGGGGGCGAACATTCAGTACTTC.